This T cell receptor (beta chain) was sequenced in a study of T cells in tumors after PD-1 blockade. The CDR3 has 16 residues. The germline V gene has CDR1 LNHNV and CDR2 YYDKDF (reference sequence). V was pared by 0 bases and J by 8 bases, with 19 bases between. Study results and caveats: Clonal replacement appeared only between pre- and post-treatment samples. Blood contained roughly two fifths of the tumor's TCR clonotypes. Among squamous cell carcinoma expanded CD8+ clones, approximately 46% of exhausted ones versus about 31% of others were novel.

Turning to this clone: What it binds is unknown.

Sequencing was performed with immunoSEQ multiplex PCR; in TCRdb, only in-frame clones are kept and a portion is missing. The data contain 10,000 to 15,000 clones, about 69% of them singletons. Genomic DNA template from tumor biopsies or peripheral blood, roughly 600 ng to 6,500 ng input. The sample here was tumor tissue, taken before anti-PD-1 treatment. This receptor was taken from a human donor with cutaneous squamous cell carcinoma. The chain recombines TRBV15 with TRBJ1-2, with D maybe TRBD1 (5 bases). The CDR3 is CATSREAGNVLNGYTF. The CDR3 nucleotides are TGTGCCACCAGCAGAGAGGCAGGGAATGTTTTAAACGGCTACACCTTC.